The clone carrying this TCR beta chain was recorded a few times. V dropped 7 bases and J dropped 5 bases, with 14 bases sitting between them. Germline-derived CDR1 and CDR2 are SQVTM and ANQGSEA. There are 12 residues in the CDR3. TCR cDNA molecules each had a unique molecular identifier. One entry per CDR3 protein results from TCRdb running MiXCR on the 5' RACE reads. The data contain 2,000 to 3,000 distinct CDR3 sequences, nearly 4.5% of them seen just once; the ten biggest clones take up less than 30%. This record comes from a study of spatial heterogeneity in lung cancer. As for time point: sample taken at primary tumor resection. Unsorted samples of tumor, nontumor lung or frozen PBMC had their whole RNA sequenced.

The genes are TRBV29-1 and TRBJ2-5; weak D call: TRBD2 (6 bases). Specimen: normal lung tissue next to the tumor, collected at surgery. The TCR originated in a female donor with early-stage non-small cell lung cancer. CDR3 sequence (DNA): TGCAGCGCCTCGACTAGGTTCGAGACCCAGTACTTC. It is translated as CSASTRFETQYF. Drawing the rest from reference TRBV29-1 and TRBJ2-5, the complete variable domain is SAVISQKPSRDICQRGTSLTIQCQVDSQVTMMFWYRQQPGQSLTLIATANQGSEATYESGFVIDKFPISRPNLTFSTLTVSNMSPEDSSIYLCSASTRFETQYFGPGTRLLVL.